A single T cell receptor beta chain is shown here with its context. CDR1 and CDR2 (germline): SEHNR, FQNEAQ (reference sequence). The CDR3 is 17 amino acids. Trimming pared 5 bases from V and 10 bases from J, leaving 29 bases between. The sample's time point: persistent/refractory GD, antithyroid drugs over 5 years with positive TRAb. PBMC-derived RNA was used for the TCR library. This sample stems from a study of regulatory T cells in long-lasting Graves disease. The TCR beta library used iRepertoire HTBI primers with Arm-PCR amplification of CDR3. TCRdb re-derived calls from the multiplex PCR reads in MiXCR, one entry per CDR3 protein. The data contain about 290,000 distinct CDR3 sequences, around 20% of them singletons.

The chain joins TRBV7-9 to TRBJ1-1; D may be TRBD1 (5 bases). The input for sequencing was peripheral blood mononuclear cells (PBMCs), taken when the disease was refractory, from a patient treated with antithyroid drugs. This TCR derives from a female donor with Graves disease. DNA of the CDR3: TGTGCCAGCAGCCCCCCCCCCCCGACAGCCCTCGGTCGGATAGCTTTCTTT. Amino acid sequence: CASSPPPPTALGRIAFF.